This paragraph reports one T cell receptor beta chain. The antigen remains unidentified. Germline values: CDR1 LNHDA, CDR2 SQIVND (reference sequence). This CDR3 has 17 amino acids. J gave up 1 base and V 5 bases, and 14 bases lay outside the gene matches. The data originate from a study of naive and memory T cell subsets. Study-level findings and limits: Naive repertoires, especially CD8, held a few larger clonotypes, possibly memory cells re-expressing CD45RA.

An equimolar mix of two oligonucleotides served as the beta constant-region primer for TRBC1 and TRBC2. Nested alpha and beta constant-region primers with the SP2 primer drove four PCR rounds on ligated cDNA. TCRdb used MiXCR to reprocess the UMI-ligation and nested PCR reads, holding one entry per CDR3 protein. The sample shows around 93,000 distinct CDR3 sequences, over 9% of them seen only once. This chain joins TRBV19 and TRBJ2-7; 7 bases are shared with TRBD2. The specimen sequenced was naive CD4+ T cells from blood. This clonotype was obtained from a human donor in good health. In DNA, the CDR3 is TGTGCCAGTAGTGCGCCCGGACGGGCTAGCGGATCCTACGAGCAGTACTTC. Amino acid sequence: CASSAPGRASGSYEQYF.